This entry concerns a single T cell receptor (beta chain). This sample is drawn from a study of Graves' ophthalmopathy and Graves' hyperthyroidism. V lost 1 base and J 7 bases, leaving 11 bases between the germline ends. In germline, CDR1 is SGHDN, CDR2 FVKESK. The CDR3 runs 14 residues. The authors amplified TCR beta CDR3 regions, and they did so from RNA transcripts for repertoire sequencing. The authors performed first-round RT-PCR with HTBI primers and then a second-round multiplex PCR. MiXCR, applied by TCRdb to the multiplex PCR reads, yields one record per CDR3 protein. The data show over a million distinct CDR3 sequences, about two fifths seen once.

The sequencing sample was made of peripheral blood or thyroid tissue (not recorded which). V usage is TRBV14 and J usage is TRBJ1-5; the D is unclear. The TCR sequence derives from an adult man with Graves' hyperthyroidism. The CDR3 loop is CASSQGVEGQPQHF. In DNA form, the CDR3 reads TGTGCCAGCAGCCAAGGGGTAGAAGGCCAGCCCCAGCATTTT.